Each of the 27 T cell receptor beta chains below was sequenced from the same sample in a study of blood T cell repertoires in COVID-19. TCRdb keeps only in-frame clones here, not all; method: immunoSEQ multiplex PCR. The repertoire includes about 220,000 clones, 80% of them detected once, and over 7% sits in the top ten. The sequencing input was peripheral blood. These receptors all stem from a woman in her sixties or seventies with acute or convalescent COVID-19.

The chain couples TRBV7-2 to TRBJ2-5; TRBD1 matches 9 bases. This CDR3 spans 14 amino acids. The trim removed 2 bases at V and 3 bases at J, leaving 1 base unmatched. Germline assignment: CDR1 SGHTA and CDR2 FQGNSA. In DNA, the CDR3 is TGTGCCAGCAGCTTAAGACAGGGGGAAGAGACCCAGTACTTC. Amino acid sequence: CASSLRQGEETQYF.

The rearrangement joins TRBV30 to TRBJ2-2; TRBD1 might be the D (5 bases). Deletions cut 2 bases from V and 6 bases from J, with 13 bases between. Germline CDR1 reads GTSNPN; CDR2 reads SVGIG (reference sequence). The CDR3 contains 14 residues. The CDR3 region is CAWSLLDKSGELFF. DNA of the CDR3: TGTGCCTGGAGTTTATTGGACAAGTCCGGGGAGCTGTTTTTT.

The rearrangement links TRBV7-8 to TRBJ2-2, with D tentatively TRBD2 (7 bases). Germline CDR1 is SGHVS and CDR2 is FQNEAQ. The CDR3 runs 15 residues. V was trimmed by 2 bases and J by 6 bases, leaving 13 bases between them. The CDR3 loop is CASSLRGAVAGELFF. The DNA for the CDR3 is TGTGCCAGCAGCTTACGGGGGGCAGTCGCCGGGGAGCTGTTTTTT.

This sequence joins TRBV30 and TRBJ1-2; D unresolved. V lost 2 bases and J 4 bases, leaving 11 bases between the germline ends. Germline lookup yields CDR1 GTSNPN and CDR2 SVGIG (reference sequence). CDR3 length equals 13 residues. The CDR3 loop is CAWSSTVPYGYTF. DNA for the CDR3: TGTGCCTGGAGTAGTACGGTCCCCTATGGCTACACCTTC.

The V gene is TRBV9, the J gene TRBJ2-3, with D possibly matching TRBD2 (5 bases). The V gene's germline CDR1 is SGDLS and CDR2 YYNGEE. With 9 bases removed from V and 0 bases from J, the gap between germline ends came to 17 bases. This CDR3 contains 15 residues. The DNA of the CDR3 is TGTGCCACGACCCGGGGTTCTCAAAGCACAGATACGCAGTATTTT. Its protein is CATTRGSQSTDTQYF. The whole variable domain, filled in from reference TRBV9 and TRBJ2-3, reads DSGVTQTPKHLITATGQRVTLRCSPRSGDLSVYWYQQSLDQGLQFLIQYYNGEERAKGNILERFSAQQFPDLHSELNLSSLELGDSALYFCATTRGSQSTDTQYFGPGTRLTVL.

This chain links TRBV6-5 with TRBJ2-7; 7 bases match TRBD1. In germline, CDR1 is MNHEY, CDR2 SVGAGI. Unmatched junction bases numbered 12, after V lost 7 bases and J lost 6 bases. The CDR3 has 14 residues. CDR3 in DNA: TGTGCCAGCAAACAGGGGATAAGTTCCATCGAGCAGTACGTC. Translation: CASKQGISSIEQYV.

This clone has just a few counts. The V and J genes are TRBV6-5 and TRBJ1-1, with 7 nucleotides matching TRBD1. CDR1 is MNHEY, CDR2 SVGAGI, per germline. Trimming cost V 0 bases and J 4 bases; bases outside gene matches: 5. CDR3 length: 15 amino acids. The CDR3 coding sequence is TGTGCCAGCAGTTACTCCCGGGACAGTGGCACTGAAGCTTTCTTT. This encodes CASSYSRDSGTEAFF.

J is TRBJ1-4 and V is TRBV5-6; D is perhaps TRBD1 (5 bases). Trimming shortened V by 2 bases and J by 4 bases, and 9 bases separated the two germline ends. Germline V gene data show CDR1 as SGHDT and CDR2 as YYEEEE. The CDR3 is made up of 14 amino acids. In nucleotides, the CDR3 is TGTGCCAGCAGCTTAAGACAGCTTAATGAAAAACTGTTTTTT. This gives the protein CASSLRQLNEKLFF.

This clone has only one observation. The rearrangement links TRBV24-1 to TRBJ1-2; the D gene is possibly TRBD1 (6 bases). This CDR3 is built from 14 residues. Germline-derived CDR1 and CDR2 are KGHDR and SFDVKD. Trimming left V 4 bases short and J 4 bases short, with 12 bases between. The CDR3 bases are TGTGCCACCAGTGACACCACAGGGCCCTATGGCTACACCTTC. Translating gives CATSDTTGPYGYTF.

Only a few counts were recorded for this clone. V is TRBV29-1 and J is TRBJ1-1; TRBD1 agrees at 7 bases. Germline assignment: CDR1 SQVTM and CDR2 ANQGSEA. V dropped 5 bases and J dropped 0; count of bases not matched to a gene: 6. The CDR3 totals 14 residues. The CDR3 here is CSVSRDSMNTEAFF. The CDR3, as DNA: TGCAGCGTTAGCCGGGACAGCATGAACACTGAAGCTTTCTTT.

V usage is TRBV4-1 and J usage is TRBJ1-2; TRBD1 matches 8 bases. V dropped 0 bases and J dropped 8; count of bases not matched to a gene: 5. The germline CDR1 and CDR2 sequences are MGHRA and YSYEKL. This CDR3 is 14 amino acids long. CDR3 DNA: TGCGCCAGCAGCCAAGAGGGACAGGTACCCGGCTACACCTTC. Amino acids: CASSQEGQVPGYTF.

The V and J genes are TRBV25-1 and TRBJ1-2; TRBD1 agrees at 7 bases. V was pared by 5 bases and J by 2 bases, with 11 bases of the junction left unmatched. The CDR3 length is 16 residues. Germline V gives CDR1 MGHDK, CDR2 SYGVNS. The CDR3 is CASSSLPGTVNYGYTF. DNA for the CDR3: TGTGCCAGCAGTTCCCTACCCGGGACAGTCAACTATGGCTACACCTTC.

V and J are TRBV10-1 and TRBJ2-7; 11 nucleotides agree with TRBD2. V was pared by 10 bases and J by 2 bases, with 7 bases of the junction left unmatched. Germline CDR1 and CDR2: WNHNN and SYGVQD (reference sequence). This CDR3 comprises 14 residues. DNA of the CDR3: TGCGCCACCTATAGCGGGGGGGCCGCCTACGAGCAGTACTTC. Protein: CATYSGGAAYEQYF.

Of note for this clone: The same CDR3 is also encoded by other DNA sequences in this sample. CDR3 nucleotides: TGTGCCAGCAGTTACTTATATGGCTACACCTTC. Translated, it gives CASSYLYGYTF. The chain links TRBV6-2 or TRBV6-3 to TRBJ1-2; the D is unclear. Trimming shortened V by 1 base and J by 5 bases, and 2 bases separated the two germline ends. In germline, CDR1 is MNHEY, CDR2 SVGEGT. CDR3 length: 11 amino acids.

The chain employs TRBV5-8 and TRBJ1-1; TRBD1 matches 7 bases. CDR1 and CDR2 (germline): SGHTS, YDEGEE. Trimming took 3 bases from V and 4 from J; bases not matched to a gene: 9. CDR3 length: 15 residues. The DNA of the CDR3 is TGTGCCAGCAGCTCACCGACAGGGTTGGGCACTGAAGCTTTCTTT. Its translation is CASSSPTGLGTEAFF.

This clone was detected only a few times. Other DNA sequences in this specimen translate into the identical CDR3. The chain joins TRBV6-5 to TRBJ1-5; D unresolved. Germline lookup yields CDR1 MNHEY and CDR2 SVGAGI. Trimming pared 6 bases from V and 2 bases from J, leaving 8 bases between. The CDR3 has 13 amino acids. The CDR3 bases are TGTGCCAGCAGCCCCGGGGGCAATCAGCCCCAGCATTTT. Translated: CASSPGGNQPQHF.

The chain has TRBV3-1 (or the pseudogene TRBV3-2) and TRBJ1-2; 9 positions agree with TRBD1. CDR3 length: 15 amino acids. The V and J ends lost 4 bases and 8 bases, in that order; junction bases with no gene match: 11. CDR1 and CDR2 (germline): LGHDT, YNNKEL (reference sequence). The DNA of the CDR3 is TGTGCCAGCAGCCTCGGACAGGGGAAGGTTGGCGGCTACACCTTC. The encoded protein is CASSLGQGKVGGYTF.

The chain links TRBV18 to TRBJ1-2, with 7 positions matching TRBD1. CDR3 length: 13 amino acids. Trimming removed 5 bases from V and 3 bases from J; junction bases left unmatched: 3. Germline CDR1 is KGHSH and CDR2 is LQKENI. This chain's CDR3 is CASSSQGDYGYTF. The CDR3 DNA reads as TGTGCCAGCTCAAGCCAGGGGGACTATGGCTACACCTTC.

This clone was recorded once. V usage is TRBV2 and J usage is TRBJ2-7; D is undetermined. Germline V gene data show CDR1 as SNHLY and CDR2 as FYNNEI. The CDR3 extends over 12 amino acids. The V end lost 2 bases, the J end lost 10 bases, and 12 bases lay between the germline ends. CDR3 sequence (DNA): TGTGCCAGCAGTGAATCACGTTACGGTCAGTACGTC. Translating gives CASSESRYGQYV.

The V and J genes are TRBV9 and TRBJ2-7; 7 bases line up with TRBD1. J lost 2 bases, V lost 3 bases, and 5 bases had no gene match. Germline CDR1 reads SGDLS; CDR2 reads YYNGEE. The CDR3 consists of 14 residues. The CDR3 here is CASSGPRGPYEQYF. CDR3 in DNA: TGTGCCAGCAGCGGCCCTAGGGGGCCCTACGAGCAGTACTTC.

The V and J genes are TRBV24-1 and TRBJ1-5; D unclear. CDR1 and CDR2 from the germline V gene are KGHDR and SFDVKD. The germline V and J ends were trimmed by 5 bases and 7 bases, with 11 bases remaining between them. The CDR3 sequence is 13 residues long. DNA for the CDR3: TGTGCCACCAGTGCCTCAGGTGGCCAGCCCCAGCATTTT. It specifies CATSASGGQPQHF.

The V call is TRBV6-4, the J call TRBJ1-6; D is undetermined. The CDR3 has 14 residues. Germline CDR1 MRHNA, CDR2 SNTAGT. V was shortened by 0 bases and J by 7 bases, with 7 bases between the two germline ends. As DNA, the CDR3 is TGTGCCAGCAGTGACTCAGCTAGGAATTCACCCCTCCACTTT. It yields the protein CASSDSARNSPLHF.

The chain combines TRBV10-1 with TRBJ2-3; 8 positions agree with TRBD1. This CDR3 has 17 residues. J lost 2 bases, V lost 3 bases, and 10 bases had no gene match. Germline-derived CDR1 and CDR2 are WNHNN and SYGVQD (reference sequence). The CDR3 sequence: CASSDTRDRTFTDTQYF. CDR3 bases: TGCGCCAGCAGTGATACCCGGGACAGGACCTTCACAGATACGCAGTATTTT.

The V gene is TRBV5-3, the J gene TRBJ2-2; D is unresolved. TRBV5-3 is an open reading frame, and its role is uncertain. CDR3 length: 12 amino acids. Trimming removed 1 base from V and 9 bases from J, with 7 bases in between. The CDR3 sequence: CARSLLNRELFF. DNA for the CDR3: TGTGCCAGAAGCTTGCTTAATCGGGAGCTGTTTTTT.

This clone was seen only a few times. The CDR3 sequence is CATSEDTLYGYTF. The DNA for the CDR3 is TGTGCCACCAGTGAGGACACTCTCTATGGCTACACCTTC. The chain is built from TRBV24-1 and TRBJ1-2, with D tentatively TRBD1 (5 bases). This CDR3 contains 13 residues. V was clipped by 4 bases and J by 4 bases, with 9 bases between them. In germline, CDR1 is KGHDR, CDR2 SFDVKD.

The V call is TRBV7-9, the J call TRBJ1-5; TRBD1 agrees at 10 bases. Germline V gene data show CDR1 as SEHNR and CDR2 as FQNEAQ (reference sequence). The CDR3 runs to 15 residues. V was clipped by 4 bases and J by 6 bases; unmatched bases: 6. In DNA form, the CDR3 reads TGTGCCAGCAGCTCGGACAGGGGGTTGAGTCAGCCCCAGCATTTT. Translating it yields CASSSDRGLSQPQHF.

This clone turned up a few times. The chain recombines TRBV13 with TRBJ1-2; D gene uncertain. This CDR3 has 10 residues. Germline V gene data show CDR1 as PRHDT and CDR2 as FYEKMQ (reference sequence). Trimming removed 4 bases at V and 5 bases at J, with 2 bases between. CDR3 residues: CASSSYGYTF. As DNA, the CDR3 is TGTGCCAGCAGCTCTTATGGCTACACCTTC.